This T cell receptor (beta chain) was profiled in a study of T cell changes during pregnancy in multiple sclerosis. Sequencing used immunoSEQ multiplex PCR; TCRdb keeps in-frame clones, though not all of them. Of under 50,000 clones in the sample, just over 90% were seen once. The material was CD4+ T cells from peripheral blood mononuclear cells, obtained in the third trimester of pregnancy. This sequence was found in a female donor with multiple sclerosis, enrolled in a pregnancy study.

The CDR3 region is CASSVGQTYEQYF. The CDR3 region has the DNA TGTGCCAGCAGCGTGGGACAGACCTACGAGCAGTACTTC. The chain is built from TRBV7-2 and TRBJ2-7; TRBD1 matches 7 bases. The V and J ends lost 5 bases and 2 bases, in that order; junction bases with no gene match: 3. The length of the CDR3 is 13 residues. Germline loops: CDR1 SGHTA, CDR2 FQGNSA.